These 29 T cell receptor beta chains were all obtained from the same sample, sequenced in a study of cytomegalovirus exposure and HLA in healthy donors. PCR primers comprised 60 Vbeta and 13 Jbeta primers. The protocol was immunoSEQ multiplex PCR, while the TCRdb copy is restricted to in-frame clones and leaves out a portion. The profile shows under 250,000 clones, around 80% of them singletons. The material sequenced was PBMCs. These receptors all stem from a man aged 25 to 45 in good health and CMV-seronegative.

CDR3 DNA sequence: TGTGCCAGCAGTAACCGGGACAGGGCTAACTATGGCTACACCTTC. Amino acids: CASSNRDRANYGYTF. The chain uses TRBV28 and TRBJ1-2, with 9 bases fitting TRBD1. The junction had 4 bases not matched to a gene; V was cut back by 5 bases and J by 0 bases. The CDR3 loop spans 15 amino acids. Looked up from germline, CDR1 is MDHEN and CDR2 is SYDVKM.

The gene calls are TRBV6-5 and TRBJ2-2, with a tentative D call TRBD1 (5 bases). Trimming pared 6 bases from V and 7 bases from J, leaving 15 bases between. The CDR3 sequence is 14 residues long. The germline V gene encodes CDR1 MNHEY and CDR2 SVGAGI. The CDR3 sequence: CASRTDSLGGELFF. CDR3 coding DNA: TGTGCCAGCAGGACTGACAGTCTCGGCGGGGAGCTGTTTTTT.

This rearrangement joins TRBV9 to TRBJ2-2; 9 bases line up with TRBD2. This CDR3 is built from 12 residues. The trim removed 7 bases at V and 5 bases at J, leaving 0 bases unmatched. The V gene's germline CDR1 is SGDLS and CDR2 YYNGEE. This CDR3 reads CASAGGTGELFF. The CDR3 DNA reads TGTGCCAGCGCGGGGGGGACCGGGGAGCTGTTTTTT.

The chain combines TRBV6-4 with TRBJ2-1; 11 positions agree with TRBD1. J lost 4 bases, V lost 4 bases, and 3 bases had no gene match. This CDR3 is 15 amino acids long. Germline V lookup: CDR1 MRHNA, CDR2 SNTAGT. The chain's CDR3 is CASSGGTGGYNEQFF. CDR3 nucleotides: TGTGCCAGCAGTGGGGGGACAGGGGGATACAATGAGCAGTTCTTC.

This sequence joins TRBV4-1 and TRBJ1-5; D remains unclear. Trimming took off 0 bases at V and 1 base at J, with 16 bases between the two ends. The CDR3 extends over 18 amino acids. Per the germline V gene, CDR1 is MGHRA and CDR2 is YSYEKL. The CDR3 protein is CASSQDQLTDGSNQPQHF. DNA for the CDR3: TGCGCCAGCAGCCAAGATCAACTCACCGACGGGAGCAATCAGCCCCAGCATTTT.

The chain combines TRBV28 with TRBJ1-3, with 7 bases matching TRBD1. This CDR3 is built from 13 residues. In germline, CDR1 is MDHEN, CDR2 SYDVKM. J gave up 11 bases and V 5 bases, and 9 bases lay outside the gene matches. CDR3 sequence (DNA): TGTGCCAGCAGTCCCACAGGGGTACTCGCCATATATTTT. Protein product: CASSPTGVLAIYF.

The rearrangement joins TRBV5-8 to TRBJ2-7; 13 nucleotides line up with TRBD2. CDR3 length equals 16 residues. CDR1 is SGHTS and CDR2 is YDEGEE in the germline V gene. The V segment lost 0 bases and the J segment 4 bases; nucleotides outside the gene matches: 4. The CDR3 spells CASSLVTGLAGYEQYF. CDR3 sequence (DNA): TGTGCCAGCAGCTTGGTTACGGGACTAGCGGGATACGAGCAGTACTTC.

This clone was detected only once. This chain uses TRBV7-3 with TRBJ2-1; D is ambiguous. The CDR3 consists of 13 residues. CDR1 is SGHTA and CDR2 is FQGTGA in the germline V gene. Trimming removed 6 bases from V and 5 bases from J, with 11 bases in between. In nucleotides, the CDR3 is TGTGCCAGCAGTTATGACAACGACAATGAGCAGTTCTTC. Its translation: CASSYDNDNEQFF. The full variable domain, with the rest looked up from reference TRBV7-3 and TRBJ2-1, is GAGVSQTPSNKVTEKGKYVELRCDPISGHTALYWYRQSLGQGPEFLIYFQGTGAADDSGLPNDRFFAVRPEGSVSTLKIQRTERGDSAVYLCASSYDNDNEQFFGPGTRLTVL.

This chain joins TRBV2 and TRBJ2-5; TRBD2 is a possible D gene (5 bases). The CDR3 is made up of 14 amino acids. Trimming stripped 6 bases from V and 5 bases from J, with 16 bases between. CDR1 is SNHLY and CDR2 is FYNNEI in the germline V gene. The CDR3 loop is CASRPGITWETQYF. The CDR3 DNA follows: TGTGCCAGCAGGCCGGGAATCACGTGGGAGACCCAGTACTTC.

The V and J genes are TRBV5-1 and TRBJ2-1; 8 nucleotides match TRBD2. V gave up 4 bases and J gave up 0 bases; unmatched junction bases: 12. There are 18 residues in the CDR3. Per the germline V gene, CDR1 is SGHRS and CDR2 is YFSETQ. Here the CDR3 DNA reads TGCGCCAGCAGCCGCGGGGGGTTAAGCGTATCCTCCTACAATGAGCAGTTCTTC. It translates to CASSRGGLSVSSYNEQFF.

This sequence joins TRBV2 and TRBJ1-1, with TRBD1 identical over 7 bases. The CDR3 length is 15 residues. V shed 6 bases and J 0 bases; nucleotides not matched to a gene: 7. Looked up from germline, CDR1 is SNHLY and CDR2 is FYNNEI. CDR3 amino acids: CASSRTGLMNTEAFF. The DNA for the CDR3 is TGTGCCAGCAGCCGGACAGGCCTCATGAACACTGAAGCTTTCTTT. Filled out from reference TRBV2 and TRBJ1-1, the complete variable domain reads EPEVTQTPSHQVTQMGQEVILRCVPISNHLYFYWYRQILGQKVEFLVSFYNNEISEKSEIFDDQFSVERPDGSNFTLKIRSTKLEDSAMYFCASSRTGLMNTEAFFGQGTRLTVV.

The chain employs TRBV19 and TRBJ2-1; 8 bases match TRBD2. CDR3 size: 15 residues. CDR1 is LNHDA, CDR2 SQIVND, per germline (reference sequence). V shed 5 bases, J shed 4 bases, and the junction held 7 bases outside the gene matches. The CDR3 sequence is CASSLLAARYNEQFF. The CDR3 DNA reads TGTGCCAGTAGTCTACTAGCGGCACGTTACAATGAGCAGTTCTTC.

The CDR3 nucleotides are TGCGCCAGCAGCTTGGCATCTTCAGGGCTGGGAGCTTTCTTT. This sequence encodes CASSLASSGLGAFF. This chain connects TRBV5-1 to TRBJ1-1, with D perhaps matching TRBD1 (5 bases). Looked up from germline, CDR1 is SGHRS and CDR2 is YFSETQ. CDR3 size: 14 residues. Deletions cut 0 bases from V and 10 bases from J, with 16 bases between.

The chain joins TRBV5-4 to TRBJ2-7; 8 bases map to TRBD2. CDR3 length equals 15 residues. Germline V lookup: CDR1 SGHNT, CDR2 YYREEE (reference sequence). V lost 4 bases and J lost 4; bases outside the gene matches: 10. The DNA of the CDR3 is TGTGCCAGCAGCCTAAATAGCGGGAAAAGGTACGAGCAGTACTTC. This codes for CASSLNSGKRYEQYF.

The V call is TRBV5-1, the J call TRBJ1-2, with 8 bases matching TRBD1. Unmatched junction bases numbered 8, after V lost 4 bases and J lost 0 bases. The germline V gene has CDR1 SGHRS and CDR2 YFSETQ. This CDR3 is 16 amino acids long. The CDR3 bases are TGCGCCAGCAGCCTAAGGACAGGGACGACTAACTATGGCTACACCTTC. Its protein is CASSLRTGTTNYGYTF.

This rearrangement joins TRBV20-1 to TRBJ2-7, with D possibly matching TRBD2 (6 bases). The CDR3 sequence is 11 residues long. The germline V gene has CDR1 DFQATT and CDR2 SNEGSKA (reference sequence). Trimming pared 7 bases from V and 4 bases from J, leaving 11 bases between. Written as DNA, the CDR3 is TGCAGTGTACCGGGAGAATACGAGCAGTACTTC. Amino acid sequence: CSVPGEYEQYF.

The chain is built from TRBV5-4 and TRBJ2-1; TRBD1 matches at 8 bases. The CDR3 loop spans 14 amino acids. J was trimmed by 6 bases and V by 4 bases; bases with no gene match: 6. Germline CDR1 and CDR2: SGHNT and YYREEE (reference sequence). The CDR3 loop is CASSKDRVGNEQFF. The CDR3 coding sequence is TGTGCCAGCAGCAAGGACAGGGTAGGCAATGAGCAGTTCTTC.

The rearrangement links TRBV28 to TRBJ1-1; 7 nucleotides agree with TRBD1. Unmatched junction bases numbered 3, after V lost 4 bases and J lost 4 bases. Germline CDR1 MDHEN, CDR2 SYDVKM. The CDR3 extends over 13 amino acids. CDR3 region: CASSSAGGTEAFF. The CDR3, as DNA: TGTGCCAGCAGTTCCGCAGGGGGCACTGAAGCTTTCTTT.

The rearrangement uses TRBV2 and TRBJ1-5, with D hard to call. The CDR3 sequence is 11 residues long. Germline-derived CDR1 and CDR2 are SNHLY and FYNNEI. V was pared by 6 bases and J by 9 bases, with 9 bases between. The DNA of the CDR3 is TGTGCCAGCAGAGCTACTGGGCCCCAGCATTTT. It translates to CASRATGPQHF.

A word on this clone: Other DNA sequences in the same sample also yield this CDR3. V gene TRBV7-3 combines with J gene TRBJ1-1; D is unresolved. Germline V lookup: CDR1 SGHTA, CDR2 FQGTGA. V was clipped by 1 base and J by 5 bases, with 8 bases between them. There are 13 residues in the CDR3. The CDR3 reads CASSLNRGTEAFF. The CDR3 DNA is TGTGCCAGCAGCTTAAATCGAGGGACTGAAGCTTTCTTT.

V usage is TRBV2 and J usage is TRBJ1-1; TRBD1 might be the D (6 bases). The V and J ends lost 7 bases and 7 bases respectively, with 13 bases between them. The CDR3 length is 12 residues. CDR1 is SNHLY and CDR2 is FYNNEI in the germline V gene. The CDR3 DNA is TGTGCCAGCACCGGTCGGACAGATGAAGCTTTCTTT. As protein: CASTGRTDEAFF.

The chain is built from TRBV4-2 and TRBJ2-7, with D uncertain. Per the germline V gene, CDR1 is LGHNA and CDR2 is YNFKEQ. The V gene lost 0 bases and the J gene lost 2 bases, with 8 bases spanning the gap. The length of the CDR3 is 14 residues. The CDR3 reads CASSQEVRAYEQYF. CDR3 DNA sequence: TGTGCCAGCAGCCAAGAGGTTCGAGCCTACGAGCAGTACTTC.

The DNA of the CDR3 is TGTGCCAGCAGCGCACACCCGACAGGTCGGGCTGGAAACACCATATATTTT. Translating gives CASSAHPTGRAGNTIYF. The rearrangement joins TRBV7-9 to TRBJ1-3; D may be TRBD1 (6 bases). Germline V CDR1 and CDR2: SEHNR, FQNEAQ (reference sequence). The CDR3 is 17 amino acids. Between the trimmed V and J ends, which lost 5 bases and 2 bases, there was a span of 19 bases.

This clone has just one count. The CDR3 bases are TGTGCCAGTAAGGGGGCAGGGGGCATCGCCGGGGAGCTGTTTTTT. This codes for CASKGAGGIAGELFF. The chain joins TRBV19 to TRBJ2-2; 8 positions agree with TRBD1. Trimming took 7 bases from V and 6 from J; bases not matched to a gene: 10. Germline CDR1 is LNHDA and CDR2 is SQIVND (reference sequence). The CDR3 contains 15 residues. Supplemented by reference TRBV19 and TRBJ2-2, the full variable domain reads DGGITQSPKYLFRKEGQNVTLSCEQNLNHDAMYWYRQDPGQGLRLIYYSQIVNDFQKGDIAEGYSVSREKKESFPLTVTSAQKNPTAFYLCASKGAGGIAGELFFGEGSRLTVL.

V usage is TRBV9 and J usage is TRBJ1-1; 7 nucleotides line up with TRBD1. Germline assignment: CDR1 SGDLS and CDR2 YYNGEE. This CDR3 contains 13 residues. After removal of 0 bases from V and 9 bases from J, the junction contained 5 bases not matched to a gene. Written as DNA, the CDR3 is TGTGCCAGCAGCGTAGTGACAGGGCCACAAGCTTTCTTT. Protein product: CASSVVTGPQAFF.

The V and J genes are TRBV6-5 and TRBJ2-1, with 8 positions matching TRBD2. The CDR3 contains 15 residues. The V and J ends lost 1 base and 9 bases, in that order; junction bases with no gene match: 8. The germline CDR1 and CDR2 sequences are MNHEY and SVGAGI. CDR3: CASSYFREGLSEQFF. The CDR3 nucleotides are TGTGCCAGCAGTTACTTCCGGGAGGGCCTTAGTGAGCAGTTCTTC.

This chain connects TRBV28 to TRBJ2-7, with 9 bases identical to TRBD2. There are 14 residues in the CDR3. Trimming took 8 bases from V and 6 from J; bases not matched to a gene: 11. Per the germline V gene, CDR1 is MDHEN and CDR2 is SYDVKM. The CDR3 bases are TGTGCCAGCCTACCCCCGGGACTAGCATCCGAGCAGTACTTC. It codes for CASLPPGLASEQYF. The whole variable domain, filled in from reference TRBV28 and TRBJ2-7, reads DVKVTQSSRYLVKRTGEKVFLECVQDMDHENMFWYRQDPGLGLRLIYFSYDVKMKEKGDIPEGYSVSREKKERFSLILESASTNQTSMYLCASLPPGLASEQYFGPGTRLTVT.

The V call is TRBV2, the J call TRBJ1-2; perhaps TRBD1 as D (5 bases). This CDR3 region has 16 residues. Trimming pared 6 bases from V and 4 bases from J, leaving 21 bases between. Germline CDR1 reads SNHLY; CDR2 reads FYNNEI. The DNA of the CDR3 is TGTGCCAGCAGCGGTACGGGAGGGACCCTTATCTATGGCTACACCTTC. This sequence encodes CASSGTGGTLIYGYTF.

The chain joins TRBV7-2 to TRBJ2-1; 10 positions match TRBD2. Germline-derived CDR1 and CDR2 are SGHTA and FQGNSA. Trimming at V came to 5 bases and at J to 8 bases, leaving 9 bases not matched to a gene. The CDR3 runs to 15 residues. Written as DNA, the CDR3 is TGTGCCAGCAGCCCCGGACTAGCGGAGAGGGATGAGCAGTTCTTC. As protein: CASSPGLAERDEQFF.